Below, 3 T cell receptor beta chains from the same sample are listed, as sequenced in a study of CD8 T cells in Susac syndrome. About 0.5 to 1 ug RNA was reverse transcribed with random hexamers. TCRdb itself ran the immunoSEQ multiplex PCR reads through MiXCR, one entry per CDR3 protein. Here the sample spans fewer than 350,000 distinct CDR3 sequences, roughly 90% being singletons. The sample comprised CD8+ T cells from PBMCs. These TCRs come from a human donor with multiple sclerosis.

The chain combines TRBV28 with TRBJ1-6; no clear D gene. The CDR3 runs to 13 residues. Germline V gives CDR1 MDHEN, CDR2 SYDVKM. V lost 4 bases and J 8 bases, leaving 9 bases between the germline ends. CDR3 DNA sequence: TGTGCCAGCAGTTGGAATCAGGATTCACCCCTCCACTTT. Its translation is CASSWNQDSPLHF.

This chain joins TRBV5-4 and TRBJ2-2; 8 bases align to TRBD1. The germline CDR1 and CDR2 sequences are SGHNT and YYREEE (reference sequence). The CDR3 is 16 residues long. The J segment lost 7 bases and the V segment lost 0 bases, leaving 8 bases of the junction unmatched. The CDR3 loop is CASSLASTGARGELFF. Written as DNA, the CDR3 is TGTGCCAGCAGCTTGGCCTCGACAGGGGCGCGCGGGGAGCTGTTTTTT. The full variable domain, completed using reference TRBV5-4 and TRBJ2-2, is ETGVTQSPTHLIKTRGQQVTLRCSSQSGHNTVSWYQQALGQGPQFIFQYYREEENGRGNFPPRFSGLQFPNYSSELNVNALELDDSALYLCASSLASTGARGELFFGEGSRLTVL.

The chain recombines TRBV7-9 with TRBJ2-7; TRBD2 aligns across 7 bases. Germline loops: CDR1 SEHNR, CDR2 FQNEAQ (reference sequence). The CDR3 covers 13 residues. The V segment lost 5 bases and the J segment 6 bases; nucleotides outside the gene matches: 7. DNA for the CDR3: TGTGCCAGCAGCCCTCTGGGAGGGACCGAGCAGTACTTC. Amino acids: CASSPLGGTEQYF.